Here is one TCR beta chain with its context. This entry comes from a study of blood T cell repertoires in COVID-19. Study summary: COVID-19 samples from acute and convalescent phases originated in the United States, Italy and Spain. Nucleic acid was either cDNA or gDNA, and it came from T cells, B-cell-depleted T cells, or PBMCs.

There are 15 residues in the CDR3. The V and J ends lost 3 bases and 5 bases, in that order; junction bases with no gene match: 9. Looked up from germline, CDR1 is SGHDN and CDR2 is FVKESK. Authors' analysis steps: Quantification of nucleated cells was approximated via reference gene primer amplification. Profiling relied on immunoSEQ multiplex PCR, and the TCRdb table lists in-frame clones only, not all of them. V and J calls and clone size come straight from that table; D and trimming were deduced from the DNA. The sample has 40,000 to 50,000 clones, around nine tenths seen once. Material for sequencing was peripheral blood. The TCR originated in a man in his forties or fifties with active COVID-19. The gene calls are TRBV14 and TRBJ2-5; 7 bases align to TRBD2. The CDR3 nucleotides are TGTGCCAGCAGCCAGGCGAGCGGGGTACGGGAGACCCAGTACTTC. Translating gives CASSQASGVRETQYF. Full variable domain (remainder filled in from reference TRBV14 and TRBJ2-5): EAGVTQFPSHSVIEKGQTVTLRCDPISGHDNLYWYRRVMGKEIKFLLHFVKESKQDESGMPNNRFLAERTGGTYSTLKVQPAELEDSGVYFCASSQASGVRETQYFGPGTRLLVL.